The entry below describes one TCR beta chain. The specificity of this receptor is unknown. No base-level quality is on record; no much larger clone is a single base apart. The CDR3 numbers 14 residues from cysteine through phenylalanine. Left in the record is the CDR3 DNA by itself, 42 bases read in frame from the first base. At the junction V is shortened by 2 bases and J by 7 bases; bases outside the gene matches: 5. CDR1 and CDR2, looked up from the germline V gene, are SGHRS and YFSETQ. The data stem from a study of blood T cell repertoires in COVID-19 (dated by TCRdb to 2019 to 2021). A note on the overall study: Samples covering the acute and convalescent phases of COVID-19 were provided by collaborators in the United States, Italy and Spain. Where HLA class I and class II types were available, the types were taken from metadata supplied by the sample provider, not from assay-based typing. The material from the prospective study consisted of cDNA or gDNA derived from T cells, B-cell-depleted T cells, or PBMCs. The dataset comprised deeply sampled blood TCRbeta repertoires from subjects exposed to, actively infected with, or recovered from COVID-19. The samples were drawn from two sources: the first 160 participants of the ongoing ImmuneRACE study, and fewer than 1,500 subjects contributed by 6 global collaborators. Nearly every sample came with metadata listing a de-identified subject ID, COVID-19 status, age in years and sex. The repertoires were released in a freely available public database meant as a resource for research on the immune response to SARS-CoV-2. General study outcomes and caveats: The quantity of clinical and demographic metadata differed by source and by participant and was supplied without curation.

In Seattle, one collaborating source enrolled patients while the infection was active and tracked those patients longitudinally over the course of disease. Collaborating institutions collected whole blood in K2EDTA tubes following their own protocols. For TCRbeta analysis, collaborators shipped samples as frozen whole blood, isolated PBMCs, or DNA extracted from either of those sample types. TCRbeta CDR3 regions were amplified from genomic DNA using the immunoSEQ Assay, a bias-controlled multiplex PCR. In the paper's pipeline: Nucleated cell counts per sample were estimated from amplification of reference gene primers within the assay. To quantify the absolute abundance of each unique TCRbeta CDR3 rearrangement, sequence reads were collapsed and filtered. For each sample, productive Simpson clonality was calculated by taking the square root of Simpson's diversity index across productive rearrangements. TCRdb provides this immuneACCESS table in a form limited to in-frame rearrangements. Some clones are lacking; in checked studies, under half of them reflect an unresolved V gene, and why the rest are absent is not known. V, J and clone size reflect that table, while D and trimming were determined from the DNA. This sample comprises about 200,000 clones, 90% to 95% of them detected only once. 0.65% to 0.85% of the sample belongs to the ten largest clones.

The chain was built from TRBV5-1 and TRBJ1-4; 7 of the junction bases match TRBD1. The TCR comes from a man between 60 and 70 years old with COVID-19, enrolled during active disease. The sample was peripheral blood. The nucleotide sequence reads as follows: TGCGCCAGCAGCTTCCGACAGGGAGGTGAAAAACTGTTTTTT. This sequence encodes CASSFRQGGEKLFF.